These T cell receptor beta chains were read from a single sample in a study of glioma-infiltrating T cells after dendritic cell vaccination. TCRdb's copy holds only in-frame clones and misses some; the assay was immunoSEQ multiplex PCR. The data contain roughly 98,000 clones, over 75% of them seen just once; the ten biggest clones take up less than 20%. The sample was blood, taken before dendritic cell vaccination. These receptors all come from a human donor with glioblastoma. CDR3s include the opening cysteine and the closing phenylalanine or tryptophan. Clone size appears in some rows only: once, few, many, or a class for an expanded clone.

v_gene	abundance	j_gene	CDR3aa
TRBV27	.	TRBJ1-4	CASSMTQGYEKLFF
TRBV15	.	TRBJ2-7	CATSRDGGAVYEQYF
TRBV14	.	TRBJ2-3	CASSQDTPSGRFADTQYF
TRBV6-1	.	TRBJ1-1	CASSIQALNTEAFF
TRBV5-4	.	TRBJ1-3	CASSLGGTVGNTIYF
TRBV7-2	few	TRBJ2-1	CASSLGTGLAHNEQFF
TRBV5-1	.	TRBJ2-7	CASSLEASGYEQYF
TRBV15	.	TRBJ1-2	CATSRGTGGSYGYTF
TRBV2	.	TRBJ1-5	CASSDGAGWGNQPQHF
TRBV6-4	.	TRBJ2-1	CASSATSGPYNEQFF
TRBV25-1	few	TRBJ1-4	CASSAGTANEKLFF
TRBV4-1	.	TRBJ1-1	CASSQDPGQLNTEAFF
TRBV13	.	TRBJ1-2	CASSLGGWWEENYGYTF
TRBV7-9	.	TRBJ1-3	CASSWTGGASGNTIYF
TRBV15	.	TRBJ1-4	CATSRAGADNEKLFF
TRBV15	.	TRBJ1-5	CATSRRQGEQPQHF
TRBV5-1	.	TRBJ2-1	CASSLVTSGTNEQFF
TRBV5-1	.	TRBJ2-1	CASSLDRGSSYNEQFF
TRBV19	.	TRBJ2-7	CASSPGQGAGEQYF
TRBV15	.	TRBJ2-7	CATSRDSVSGQGSEQYF
TRBV29-1	.	TRBJ2-2	CSVDAGNTGELFF
TRBV12-2	.	TRBJ1-5	CASRLAGIRGLCNQPQHF
TRBV30	.	TRBJ2-7	CAWGGLAEYEQYF
TRBV19	.	TRBJ2-5	CASSIGAGETQYF
TRBV7-9	.	TRBJ2-7	CASSLGKTGSGEQYF
TRBV6-6	few	TRBJ1-5	CASSYTTDNQPQHF
TRBV4-3	medium-sized	TRBJ1-4	CASSQDLAGREKLFF
TRBV6-5	.	.	CASSYSPGHYEQYF
TRBV7-6	.	TRBJ2-3	CASSLGEKPGQITDTQYF
TRBV6-4	.	TRBJ2-1	CASSDQPGLGYNEQFF
TRBV5-6	.	TRBJ2-5	CASSLGLAGKEETQYF
TRBV5-1	once	TRBJ2-5	CASSSTQGFFQETQYF
TRBV2	.	TRBJ1-1	CASSGQPNTEAFF